One and the same sample provided the 21 T cell receptor beta chains below, sequenced in a study of identical twins. Via MiXCR, TCRdb re-called the 5' RACE reads, giving one row per CDR3 protein. The repertoire holds 200,000 to 250,000 distinct CDR3 sequences, with over 9.5% as singletons. Specimen: memory T cells sorted from blood. The origin of the receptors is a man in his fifties in good health.

There are many counts of this clonotype. This chain uses TRBV19 with TRBJ2-1; D remains unclear. V lost 3 bases to trimming and J lost 10 bases, with 7 bases between them. CDR1 and CDR2 from the germline V gene are LNHDA and SQIVND (reference sequence). This CDR3 is 11 amino acids long. The CDR3 sequence is CASSIGREQFF. CDR3 sequence (DNA): TGTGCCAGTAGTATCGGGCGCGAGCAGTTCTTC.

This chain uses TRBV7-6 with TRBJ2-7; D ambiguous. Between the trimmed V and J ends, which lost 5 bases and 0 bases, there was a span of 11 bases. CDR1 is SGHVS and CDR2 is FNYEAQ in the germline V gene. This CDR3 is 14 amino acids long. This CDR3 reads CASSLATVSYEQYF. The CDR3 DNA reads as TGTGCCAGCAGCCTTGCGACCGTCTCCTACGAGCAGTACTTC.

V gene TRBV29-1 combines with J gene TRBJ1-2; 10 bases align to TRBD1. Germline loops: CDR1 SQVTM, CDR2 ANQGSEA. There are 13 residues in the CDR3. Germline trimming cut 6 bases from V and 8 bases from J; bases unmatched to any gene: 9. The CDR3 DNA sequence: TGCAGCGTCGAACCGGGACAGGGGCTCGGCTACACCTTC. Its translation is CSVEPGQGLGYTF. Full variable domain (missing parts from reference TRBV29-1 and TRBJ1-2): SAVISQKPSRDICQRGTSLTIQCQVDSQVTMMFWYRQQPGQSLTLIATANQGSEATYESGFVIDKFPISRPNLTFSTLTVSNMSPEDSSIYLCSVEPGQGLGYTFGSGTRLTVV.

This clonotype was counted between two and nine times. The genes are TRBV20-1 and TRBJ2-2; D gene ambiguous. Germline V gene sequence: CDR1 DFQATT, CDR2 SNEGSKA (reference sequence). The V end lost 5 bases, the J end lost 1 base, and 11 bases lay between the germline ends. The CDR3 spans 14 residues. CDR3 region: CSAGLGRNTGELFF. The CDR3 nucleotides are TGCAGTGCTGGCTTAGGACGGAACACCGGGGAGCTGTTTTTT.

This clonotype occurred a few times. This chain uses TRBV28 with TRBJ2-2, with D perhaps matching TRBD1 (6 bases). The CDR3 extends over 15 amino acids. The germline V and J ends were trimmed by 3 bases and 4 bases, with 12 bases remaining between them. Germline CDR1 and CDR2: MDHEN and SYDVKM. The chain's CDR3 is CASSFAGARTGELFF. The CDR3 DNA reads as TGTGCCAGCAGTTTTGCAGGGGCCCGCACCGGGGAGCTGTTTTTT.

This clonotype has a handful of counts. The chain links TRBV20-1 to TRBJ1-5, with 7 bases identical to TRBD1. The CDR3 contains 14 residues. In germline, CDR1 is DFQATT, CDR2 SNEGSKA (reference sequence). J gave up 4 bases and V 1 base, and 4 bases lay outside the gene matches. The CDR3 reads CSARAWGQNQPQHF. In DNA form, the CDR3 reads TGCAGTGCTAGAGCTTGGGGACAGAATCAGCCCCAGCATTTT.

The rearrangement links TRBV6-2 or TRBV6-3 to TRBJ2-3; D gene ambiguous. This CDR3 contains 13 residues. The germline V gene encodes CDR1 MNHEY and CDR2 SVGEGT. V was clipped by 1 base and J by 0 bases, with 2 bases between them. CDR3 DNA sequence: TGTGCCAGCAGTTACTTTAGCACAGATACGCAGTATTTT. Amino acids: CASSYFSTDTQYF.

This clonotype has a handful of counts. This rearrangement joins TRBV28 to TRBJ2-5; TRBD2 agrees at 12 bases. The length of the CDR3 is 16 residues. The V and J ends lost 5 bases and 5 bases, in that order; junction bases with no gene match: 9. Looked up from germline, CDR1 is MDHEN and CDR2 is SYDVKM. The CDR3 nucleotides are TGTGCCAGCAGTCAGGCTAGCGGGAGGGCCTCGGAGACCCAGTACTTC. This codes for CASSQASGRASETQYF. Looking up the rest from reference TRBV28 and TRBJ2-5 gives the full variable domain: DVKVTQSSRYLVKRTGEKVFLECVQDMDHENMFWYRQDPGLGLRLIYFSYDVKMKEKGDIPEGYSVSREKKERFSLILESASTNQTSMYLCASSQASGRASETQYFGPGTRLLVL.

This clonotype was found a few times. The rearrangement joins TRBV10-1 to TRBJ2-3; D is unresolved. The CDR3 extends over 12 amino acids. Germline V gene lookup returns CDR1 WNHNN and CDR2 SYGVQD (reference sequence). Trimming took off 2 bases at V and 6 bases at J, with 6 bases between the two ends. CDR3: CASSEPMDTQYF. In DNA form, the CDR3 reads TGCGCCAGCAGTGAGCCTATGGATACGCAGTATTTT.

Ten or more counts support this clonotype. V gene TRBV10-3 combines with J gene TRBJ2-1; 7 bases agree with TRBD1. V dropped 6 bases and J dropped 3; count of bases not matched to a gene: 5. Germline V gene sequence: CDR1 ENHRY, CDR2 SYGVKD. The CDR3 length is 14 residues. DNA of the CDR3: TGTGCCATCAGCCCGGGACAGCACTACAATGAGCAGTTCTTC. It codes for CAISPGQHYNEQFF.

This clonotype was seen once. This chain joins TRBV2 and TRBJ2-7; a possible D gene is TRBD1 (7 bases). V was cut by 3 bases and J by 8 bases, with 14 bases left in between. Germline V gives CDR1 SNHLY, CDR2 FYNNEI. This CDR3 comprises 13 residues. The CDR3 bases are TGTGCCAGCAGTGAGGGGGCAGGGGGGAAGCAGTACTTC. It yields the protein CASSEGAGGKQYF. The full variable domain, in which reference TRBV2 and TRBJ2-7 provide the parts outside the CDR3, is EPEVTQTPSHQVTQMGQEVILRCVPISNHLYFYWYRQILGQKVEFLVSFYNNEISEKSEIFDDQFSVERPDGSNFTLKIRSTKLEDSAMYFCASSEGAGGKQYFGPGTRLTVT.

This clonotype has at least ten counts. The chain employs TRBV7-9 and TRBJ1-4, with unresolved D. This CDR3 has 15 residues. Looked up from germline, CDR1 is SEHNR and CDR2 is FQNEAQ (reference sequence). V was shortened by 5 bases and J by 0 bases, with 10 bases between the two germline ends. The CDR3 here is CASSADVATNEKLFF. In nucleotides, the CDR3 is TGTGCCAGCAGCGCAGACGTGGCAACTAATGAAAAACTGTTTTTT. Filled out from reference TRBV7-9 and TRBJ1-4, the complete variable domain reads DTGVSQNPRHKITKRGQNVTFRCDPISEHNRLYWYRQTLGQGPEFLTYFQNEAQLEKSRLLSDRFSAERPKGSFSTLEIQRTEQGDSAMYLCASSADVATNEKLFFGSGTQLSVL.

V gene TRBV20-1 combines with J gene TRBJ2-7; TRBD2 agrees at 11 bases. The V segment lost 0 bases and the J segment 0 bases; nucleotides outside the gene matches: 10. The germline V gene encodes CDR1 DFQATT and CDR2 SNEGSKA (reference sequence). The CDR3 runs 18 residues. This CDR3 reads CSARDRQGGTSGSYEQYF. The CDR3 nucleotides are TGCAGTGCTAGAGATCGACAGGGAGGGACTAGCGGCTCCTACGAGCAGTACTTC.

This clonotype was picked up many times. V usage is TRBV4-3 and J usage is TRBJ2-7; 9 bases align to TRBD2. V trimming: 0 bases; J trimming: 1 base; junction bases outside the gene matches: 10. Germline lookup yields CDR1 LGHNA and CDR2 YSLEER. The length of the CDR3 is 18 residues. For the CDR3, the DNA is TGCGCCAGCAGCCAAGATCCTATAGCGGGAGTGATGTCCTACGAGCAGTACTTC. Its protein is CASSQDPIAGVMSYEQYF.

This clonotype was picked up many times. V usage is TRBV7-2 and J usage is TRBJ2-3; D ambiguous. The V gene's germline CDR1 is SGHTA and CDR2 FQGNSA. This CDR3 comprises 14 residues. Trimming shortened V by 1 base and J by 3 bases, and 8 bases separated the two germline ends. The CDR3, as DNA: TGTGCCAGCAGCTTAGATAGACAAACAGATACGCAGTATTTT. Encoded protein: CASSLDRQTDTQYF.

Remarks on this clonotype: It may be a read error: a sequence one base away is much more abundant. DNA for the CDR3: TGTGCCAGCAGCTTGGGGTCTAGGGATGAGGCCCAGTACTTC. The encoded protein is CASSLGSRDEAQYF. The chain joins TRBV5-5 to TRBJ2-5; D gene ambiguous. Germline V gives CDR1 SGHKS, CDR2 YYEKEE (reference sequence). The V end was cut by 0 bases, the J end by 9 bases, with 15 bases between. This CDR3 spans 14 amino acids.

This sequence joins TRBV20-1 and TRBJ1-2; D possibly corresponds to TRBD1 (6 bases). The V gene lost 8 bases and the J gene lost 2 bases, with 15 bases spanning the gap. Germline CDR1 reads DFQATT; CDR2 reads SNEGSKA (reference sequence). The CDR3 is 13 amino acids. For the CDR3, the DNA is TGCAGTTGTCCAGGGGACGTGAACTATGGCTACACCTTC. Translating it yields CSCPGDVNYGYTF.

V is TRBV5-1 and J is TRBJ2-6; 8 positions agree with TRBD2. This CDR3 is 17 amino acids long. Per the germline V gene, CDR1 is SGHRS and CDR2 is YFSETQ. The V and J ends lost 0 bases and 3 bases, in that order; junction bases with no gene match: 5. This CDR3 reads CASSLVRGGYGANVLTF. CDR3 nucleotide sequence: TGCGCCAGCAGCTTGGTCCGGGGGGGGTATGGGGCCAACGTCCTGACTTTC.

This clonotype has at least ten counts. This sequence joins TRBV28 and TRBJ1-2; D not certain. From germline, CDR1 is MDHEN and CDR2 SYDVKM. The CDR3 covers 13 residues. V was trimmed by 3 bases and J by 7 bases, leaving 12 bases between them. For the CDR3, the DNA is TGTGCCAGCAGTTTTCGCGGGGAGGGTGGCTACACCTTC. This sequence encodes CASSFRGEGGYTF.

This chain joins TRBV21-1 and TRBJ1-1; TRBD1 was called by the table and not checked on the DNA. TRBV21-1 is annotated as a pseudogene. The length of the CDR3 is 15 residues. CDR3 amino acids: CASSVWDRMNTEAFF. In DNA, the CDR3 is TGTGCCAGCAGCGTATGGGACAGAATGAACACTGAAGCTTTCTTT.

The CDR3 sequence is CASSTRDRGLYTF. CDR3 sequence (DNA): TGTGCCAGCAGCACCCGGGACAGGGGGCTCTACACCTTC. The genes are TRBV5-4 and TRBJ1-2; 12 positions match TRBD1. V shed 4 bases and J 10 bases; nucleotides not matched to a gene: 5. The germline V gene encodes CDR1 SGHNT and CDR2 YYREEE (reference sequence). CDR3 length equals 13 residues.